The rows below give T cell receptor beta chains drawn from one sample of a study of blood T cell repertoires in COVID-19. The method was immunoSEQ multiplex PCR; TCRdb's version includes in-frame clones alone and lacks a portion of them. Of about 330,000 clones in the sample, approximately 89% were seen once. Material: PBMCs or T cells enriched from blood (not recorded which). These receptors originate from a woman aged 25 to 39 who had recovered from COVID-19. Both conserved end residues are part of each CDR3. The D gene is left open where the match is weak. The size of a clone is reported for some rows only, either as once, few or many, or as a class for expanded clones.

DNA: TGTGCCAGCAGCCAAGTACGACAGGCAGTTGGCTACACCTTC
CDR3: CASSQVRQAVGYTF
D: NA
size: NA
V: TRBV4-2
J: TRBJ1-2

DNA: TGTGCCAGCAGCCGGGACAGGACGTTGGGACAGCCCCAGCATTTT
CDR3: CASSRDRTLGQPQHF
D: TRBD1
size: NA
V: TRBV3-1/TRBV3-2
J: TRBJ1-5

DNA: TGTGCCAGCAGTTACGGCAGTGAAATTTACTACGAGCAGTACTTC
CDR3: CASSYGSEIYYEQYF
D: NA
size: NA
V: TRBV6-2/TRBV6-3
J: TRBJ2-7

DNA: TGTGCCAGCAGTCTAACGGACACCCTTAGGGTCTACGAGCAGTACTTC
CDR3: CASSLTDTLRVYEQYF
D: NA
size: NA
V: TRBV14
J: TRBJ2-7

DNA: TGCAGCGTTGAAAAAACGGAGGGATCAACCTATGGCTACACCTTC
CDR3: CSVEKTEGSTYGYTF
D: NA
size: NA
V: TRBV29-1
J: TRBJ1-2

DNA: TGCGCCAGCAGCCAAGAATCAATAAGCGTCCTGAACACCGGGGAGCTGTTTTTT
CDR3: CASSQESISVLNTGELFF
D: NA
size: once
V: TRBV4-3
J: TRBJ2-2

DNA: TGTGCCAGCAGATGGAGACCGGGGGTTGAAGATACGCAGTATTTT
CDR3: CASRWRPGVEDTQYF
D: NA
size: NA
V: TRBV7-3
J: TRBJ2-3

DNA: TGTGCCAGCAGTTTGCTGGCCCACAAGCAGTACTTC
CDR3: CASSLLAHKQYF
D: NA
size: NA
V: TRBV28
J: TRBJ2-7

DNA: TGTGCCAGCAGCCCACAGGGGGTGGGCACCGGGGAGCTGTTTTTT
CDR3: CASSPQGVGTGELFF
D: TRBD1
size: NA
V: TRBV2
J: TRBJ2-2

DNA: TGTGCCAGCCGTACTTGGCGGGGGGCCCCCGGGGAGCTGTTTTTT
CDR3: CASRTWRGAPGELFF
D: TRBD2
size: NA
V: TRBV19
J: TRBJ2-2

DNA: TGTGCCAGCAGTTCAACCGGGACAGCTGGCTACACCTTC
CDR3: CASSSTGTAGYTF
D: TRBD1
size: NA
V: TRBV12-3/TRBV12-4
J: TRBJ1-2

DNA: TGTGCCAGCAGCGCCGGGACAGGGAACACTGAAGCTTTCTTT
CDR3: CASSAGTGNTEAFF
D: TRBD1
size: NA
V: TRBV11-1
J: TRBJ1-1

DNA: TGTGCCATCGACAGGGGGCTTGGCTATGGCTACACCTTC
CDR3: CAIDRGLGYGYTF
D: TRBD1
size: NA
V: TRBV19
J: TRBJ1-2

DNA: TGCAGCGCCGTATCTAGCAGCTCCTACGAGCAGTACTTC
CDR3: CSAVSSSSYEQYF
D: NA
size: few
V: TRBV29-1
J: TRBJ2-7

DNA: TGTGCCAGCAGCTTGGACCAACACTACAATGAGCAGTTCTTC
CDR3: CASSLDQHYNEQFF
D: NA
size: NA
V: TRBV5-8
J: TRBJ2-1

DNA: TGTGCCAGCAGTTGGACAGGGGGCGACACTGAAGCTTTCTTT
CDR3: CASSWTGGDTEAFF
D: TRBD1
size: NA
V: TRBV27
J: TRBJ1-1

DNA: TGTGCCAGCACACCATCGGCCTACGAGCAGTACTTC
CDR3: CASTPSAYEQYF
D: NA
size: NA
V: TRBV2
J: TRBJ2-7

DNA: TGTGCCAGCAGCCGGGACAGGAAGGACGAGCAGTACTTC
CDR3: CASSRDRKDEQYF
D: TRBD1
size: NA
V: TRBV6-5
J: TRBJ2-7

DNA: TGTGCCAGCAGCTTTGGCAGCGAGGGGAGACGGGGGATTAGCAATGAGCAGTTCTTC
CDR3: CASSFGSEGRRGISNEQFF
D: NA
size: NA
V: TRBV7-3
J: TRBJ2-1

DNA: TGTGCCAGCAGCTCTGCTAGCGGGGGAATCAATGAGCAGTTCTTC
CDR3: CASSSASGGINEQFF
D: TRBD2
size: NA
V: TRBV7-9
J: TRBJ2-1

DNA: TGTGCCAGCAGTGACGAGGAGACCCAGTACTTC
CDR3: CASSDEETQYF
D: NA
size: NA
V: TRBV2
J: TRBJ2-5

DNA: TGTGCCACCACGGGACAGGGAAAAAACATTCAGTACTTC
CDR3: CATTGQGKNIQYF
D: TRBD1
size: NA
V: TRBV15
J: TRBJ2-4

DNA: TGTGCCAGTAGTGTGGACAGAGATAGCAATCAGCCCCAGCATTTT
CDR3: CASSVDRDSNQPQHF
D: NA
size: once
V: TRBV19
J: TRBJ1-5

DNA: TGCGCCAGCGCCGGACAGGGGGCCTGGGGCTACACCTTC
CDR3: CASAGQGAWGYTF
D: TRBD1
size: once
V: TRBV10-2
J: TRBJ1-2

DNA: TGCGCCAGCAGCCAAGATCCCGGGGAGCGGACCGGGGAGCTGTTTTTT
CDR3: CASSQDPGERTGELFF
D: NA
size: few
V: TRBV4-3
J: TRBJ2-2

DNA: TGTGCCAGCAGTCTTATCACTCCGTATGGCTACACCTTC
CDR3: CASSLITPYGYTF
D: NA
size: NA
V: TRBV11-3
J: TRBJ1-2

DNA: TGCAACAAGGGACAGGGCTTTACCAGAGACACTGAAGCTTTCTTT
CDR3: CNKGQGFTRDTEAFF
D: TRBD1
size: few
V: TRBV29-1
J: TRBJ1-1

DNA: TGTGCTAGTGGTTTGGTACAGGGGAGCAGCGGGGAGCTGTTTTTT
CDR3: CASGLVQGSSGELFF
D: TRBD1
size: NA
V: TRBV12-5
J: TRBJ2-2

DNA: TGTGCCAGCAGCGTAAGTAGGGGGACGGATACGCAGTATTTT
CDR3: CASSVSRGTDTQYF
D: NA
size: once
V: TRBV9
J: TRBJ2-3

DNA: TGCAGCGTTAATCCACAGGACCTCACTGAAGCTTTCTTT
CDR3: CSVNPQDLTEAFF
D: NA
size: few
V: TRBV29-1
J: TRBJ1-1

DNA: TGCGCCAGCAGCGCAACAGGGGAGGCAGATACGCAGTATTTT
CDR3: CASSATGEADTQYF
D: NA
size: NA
V: TRBV10-1
J: TRBJ2-3

DNA: TGTGCCAGCAGCTTAGCTAGCGGGGCGTCCTACGAGCAGTACTTC
CDR3: CASSLASGASYEQYF
D: TRBD2
size: NA
V: TRBV7-2
J: TRBJ2-7

DNA: TGTGCCAGCAGTTTACTAGCGTCCTACGAGCAGTACTTC
CDR3: CASSLLASYEQYF
D: NA
size: few
V: TRBV12-3/TRBV12-4
J: TRBJ2-7

DNA: TGTGCCAGTACCCCAGGACAGGGGCGGCTTGGCTACACCTTC
CDR3: CASTPGQGRLGYTF
D: TRBD1
size: NA
V: TRBV19
J: TRBJ1-2